The 23 T cell receptor beta chains in this list originate from one sample, sequenced in a study of T-cell reconstitution after alpha-beta-depleted transplantation in children. The library targeted TCRbeta and was prepared with unique molecular identifiers. TCRdb reprocessed the PCR reads with MiXCR, giving one entry per CDR3 protein. The data show around 71,000 distinct CDR3 sequences, approximately 7.4% seen once. This sample comprised PBMCs from the stem cell graft donor, obtained from the stem cell graft. The receptors stem from a human donor who donated a stem cell graft to a child with acute lymphoblastic leukemia.

This clonotype has at least ten counts. V is TRBV2 and J is TRBJ2-1, with 9 positions matching TRBD2. This CDR3 is 16 amino acids long. J gave up 1 base and V 2 bases, and 3 bases lay outside the gene matches. Germline V gene lookup returns CDR1 SNHLY and CDR2 FYNNEI. In DNA form, the CDR3 reads TGTGCCAGCAGTGAATGGGCGGGAGGGTCCTACAATGAGCAGTTCTTC. Amino acids: CASSEWAGGSYNEQFF.

This clonotype has only a few counts. This chain uses TRBV13 with TRBJ2-7; 7 positions agree with TRBD2. Trimming cost V 1 base and J 0 bases; bases outside gene matches: 15. This CDR3 comprises 19 residues. Looked up from germline, CDR1 is PRHDT and CDR2 is FYEKMQ (reference sequence). CDR3 sequence reads: CASSLDASGTTRSSYEQYF. The CDR3 DNA reads TGTGCCAGCAGCTTAGACGCTAGCGGCACGACGAGGAGCTCCTACGAGCAGTACTTC. Drawing the rest from reference TRBV13 and TRBJ2-7, the complete variable domain is AAGVIQSPRHLIKEKRETATLKCYPIPRHDTVYWYQQGPGQDPQFLISFYEKMQSDKGSIPDRFSAQQFSDYHSELNMSSLELGDSALYFCASSLDASGTTRSSYEQYFGPGTRLTVT.

This clonotype came up many times. J is TRBJ2-3 and V is TRBV6-1; tentatively, D is TRBD1 (6 bases). Deletions cut 7 bases from V and 6 bases from J, with 11 bases between. Germline loops: CDR1 MNHNS, CDR2 SASEGT. This CDR3 is built from 12 residues. CDR3 DNA: TGTGCCAGCAATACAGGGATGGATACGCAGTATTTT. This sequence encodes CASNTGMDTQYF.

This clonotype was detected many times. The V gene is TRBV12-3 or TRBV12-4, the J gene TRBJ1-1; no reliable D call. The CDR3 contains 13 residues. Trimming pared 4 bases from V and 7 bases from J, leaving 13 bases between. The CDR3 coding sequence is TGTGCCAGCAGTTCCTTCTTACAGCTTGAAGCTTTCTTT. Amino acid sequence: CASSSFLQLEAFF.

This clonotype was counted only a few times. This rearrangement joins TRBV5-1 to TRBJ2-1; D remains ambiguous. CDR3 length: 13 amino acids. The germline CDR1 and CDR2 sequences are SGHRS and YFSETQ. V shed 0 bases and J shed 8 bases, with 9 bases lying between them. CDR3 bases: TGCGCCAGCAGCTTGGGTTGGGCGGATGAGCAGTTCTTC. Its translation: CASSLGWADEQFF. Combining the CDR3 with reference TRBV5-1 and TRBJ2-1 gives the whole variable domain KAGVTQTPRYLIKTRGQQVTLSCSPISGHRSVSWYQQTPGQGLQFLFEYFSETQRNKGNFPGRFSGRQFSNSRSEMNVSTLELGDSALYLCASSLGWADEQFFGPGTRLTVL.

This clonotype was recorded many times. This chain joins TRBV28 and TRBJ1-1; TRBD1 might be the D (6 bases). V was pared by 6 bases and J by 7 bases, with 12 bases between. CDR3 length equals 12 residues. CDR1 MDHEN and CDR2 SYDVKM come from the germline V gene. The CDR3 nucleotides read TGTGCCAGCAGCCCCGACAGGCTTGAAGCTTTCTTT. Its translation is CASSPDRLEAFF.

The sample holds many counts of this clonotype. J is TRBJ2-7 and V is TRBV28; 8 bases are shared with TRBD1. CDR3 length equals 14 residues. V lost 3 bases to trimming and J lost 4 bases; unmatched junction nucleotides: 5. The germline V gene has CDR1 MDHEN and CDR2 SYDVKM. As DNA, the CDR3 is TGTGCCAGCAGTTTTGGGACAGGCCTTTACGAGCAGTACTTC. This encodes CASSFGTGLYEQYF. The complete variable domain, with remaining parts taken from reference TRBV28 and TRBJ2-7, reads DVKVTQSSRYLVKRTGEKVFLECVQDMDHENMFWYRQDPGLGLRLIYFSYDVKMKEKGDIPEGYSVSREKKERFSLILESASTNQTSMYLCASSFGTGLYEQYFGPGTRLTVT.

This clonotype has more than one count but fewer than ten. The chain joins TRBV7-9 to TRBJ2-7; TRBD1 agrees at 11 bases. CDR3 size: 14 residues. Germline trimming cut 5 bases from V and 3 bases from J; bases unmatched to any gene: 3. Per the germline V gene, CDR1 is SEHNR and CDR2 is FQNEAQ (reference sequence). The CDR3 sequence is CASSAGTGGYEQYF. The CDR3 nucleotides read TGTGCCAGCAGCGCCGGGACAGGGGGCTACGAGCAGTACTTC.

The V gene is TRBV12-3 or TRBV12-4, the J gene TRBJ1-5; maybe TRBD1 (5 bases). CDR3 length equals 15 residues. V lost 3 bases and J 7 bases, leaving 16 bases between the germline ends. The CDR3 nucleotides are TGTGCCAGCAGTTTTGGGGGGGGGGGAGTCCAGCCCCAGCATTTT. It codes for CASSFGGGGVQPQHF.

This clonotype appeared a few times. The J gene is TRBJ2-3, the V gene TRBV7-8, with a weak D call TRBD2 (5 bases). V lost 1 base and J 4 bases, leaving 12 bases between the germline ends. Germline V CDR1 and CDR2: SGHVS, FQNEAQ. This CDR3 region has 15 residues. This chain's CDR3 is CASSLGLAIADTQYF. In DNA form, the CDR3 reads TGTGCCAGCAGCTTAGGCCTAGCAATAGCAGATACGCAGTATTTT.

This clonotype was recorded many times. This sequence joins TRBV5-6 and TRBJ1-5, with 9 bases identical to TRBD1. The junction had 4 bases not matched to a gene; V was cut back by 3 bases and J by 3 bases. Germline loops: CDR1 SGHDT, CDR2 YYEEEE. This CDR3 spans 15 amino acids. The CDR3 is CASSSGQGINQPQHF. The DNA of the CDR3 is TGTGCCAGCAGCTCTGGACAGGGGATCAATCAGCCCCAGCATTTT. The variable domain in full, with the rest retrieved from reference TRBV5-6 and TRBJ1-5, is DAGVTQSPTHLIKTRGQQVTLRCSPKSGHDTVSWYQQALGQGPQFIFQYYEEEERQRGNFPDRFSGHQFPNYSSELNVNALLLGDSALYLCASSSGQGINQPQHFGDGTRLSIL.

This chain uses TRBV12-5 with TRBJ2-7, with 7 bases fitting TRBD1. The CDR3 extends over 16 amino acids. J gave up 2 bases and V 0 bases, and 7 bases lay outside the gene matches. Germline V gives CDR1 LGHNT, CDR2 FRNRAP. DNA of the CDR3: TGTGCTAGTGGTTTGGTATTAGGGGGCGAGCCCTACGAGCAGTACTTC. It specifies CASGLVLGGEPYEQYF.

This clonotype was counted ten times or more. CDR3 amino acids: CASSQVGGWYEQFF. CDR3 nucleotide sequence: TGTGCCAGCAGCCAAGTCGGCGGGTGGTATGAGCAGTTCTTC. This sequence joins TRBV14 and TRBJ2-1; TRBD2 might be the D (5 bases). V lost 1 base to trimming and J lost 8 bases, with 12 bases between them. The CDR3 length is 14 residues. Germline V gene sequence: CDR1 SGHDN, CDR2 FVKESK.

The rearrangement joins TRBV12-3 or TRBV12-4 to TRBJ2-2; 9 bases fit TRBD1. The CDR3 spans 16 residues. Unmatched junction bases numbered 4, after V lost 0 bases and J lost 5 bases. This CDR3 reads CASSLAEQGATGELFF. CDR3 nucleotide sequence: TGTGCCAGCAGTTTAGCGGAACAGGGGGCGACCGGGGAGCTGTTTTTT.

This clonotype was counted many times. This chain connects TRBV5-1 to TRBJ2-5, with D hard to call. Germline CDR1 SGHRS, CDR2 YFSETQ. V lost 2 bases, J lost 4 bases, and 18 bases lay in between. CDR3 length: 16 residues. The CDR3 nucleotides read TGCGCCAGCAGCTTAGGTACAGTACTGAACGGAGAGACCCAGTACTTC. This sequence encodes CASSLGTVLNGETQYF. Looking up the rest from reference TRBV5-1 and TRBJ2-5 gives the full variable domain: KAGVTQTPRYLIKTRGQQVTLSCSPISGHRSVSWYQQTPGQGLQFLFEYFSETQRNKGNFPGRFSGRQFSNSRSEMNVSTLELGDSALYLCASSLGTVLNGETQYFGPGTRLLVL.

This clonotype was found many times. For the CDR3, the DNA is TGCGCCAGCAGCTTGATGGCAGGGGGCAATAATTCACCCCTCCACTTT. Protein sequence: CASSLMAGGNNSPLHF. The V gene is TRBV5-1, the J gene TRBJ1-6; the match to TRBD1 covers 8 bases. Germline assignment: CDR1 SGHRS and CDR2 YFSETQ. This CDR3 has 16 amino acids. V shed 1 base, J shed 5 bases, and the junction held 5 bases outside the gene matches.

This clonotype occurred many times. The CDR3 region is CASSSGTSFGELFF. DNA for the CDR3: TGTGCCAGCAGTTCTGGGACTAGTTTCGGGGAGCTGTTTTTT. The chain combines TRBV27 with TRBJ2-2; 8 bases fit TRBD2. V was pared by 4 bases and J by 7 bases, with 5 bases of the junction left unmatched. Germline CDR1 and CDR2: MNHEY and SMNVEV (reference sequence). This CDR3 has 14 residues.

This clonotype was picked up many times. The CDR3 DNA reads TGTGCCAGCAGCTTGCTCCCGGGACAGGGACATGAGCAGTTCTTC. It is translated as CASSLLPGQGHEQFF. This chain joins TRBV5-6 and TRBJ2-1, with 9 bases aligning to TRBD1. The CDR3 spans 15 residues. With V trimmed by 1 base and J by 8 bases, 7 bases remained unmatched. CDR1 is SGHDT and CDR2 is YYEEEE in the germline V gene.

This clonotype was seen repeatedly, ten times or more. The chain uses TRBV10-3 and TRBJ1-5; D not certain. V was trimmed by 4 bases and J by 7 bases, leaving 11 bases between them. The CDR3 is 13 amino acids. Germline V gene data show CDR1 as ENHRY and CDR2 as SYGVKD. The CDR3 DNA sequence: TGTGCCATCAGTGGGGTCCCCCGACAGCCCCAGCATTTT. As protein: CAISGVPRQPQHF.

The chain uses TRBV19 and TRBJ2-6; D unclear. V was pared by 3 bases and J by 7 bases, with 1 base between. This CDR3 is 11 amino acids long. Germline-derived CDR1 and CDR2 are LNHDA and SQIVND (reference sequence). DNA of the CDR3: TGTGCCAGTAGTATTGCCAACGTCCTGACTTTC. Amino acid sequence: CASSIANVLTF.

This clonotype was detected ten times or more. V usage is TRBV2 and J usage is TRBJ2-3, with 8 bases identical to TRBD1. Trimming removed 6 bases from V and 13 bases from J; junction bases left unmatched: 6. The CDR3 contains 11 residues. CDR1 and CDR2 (germline): SNHLY, FYNNEI. The CDR3 nucleotides are TGTGCCAGCAGCCCGCAGGGGGCAAAGTATTTT. Residues: CASSPQGAKYF.

Many counts were recorded for this clonotype. V gene TRBV4-2 combines with J gene TRBJ2-7; TRBD2 aligns across 14 bases. The CDR3 totals 14 residues. Per the germline V gene, CDR1 is LGHNA and CDR2 is YNFKEQ. J lost 7 bases, V lost 9 bases, and 8 bases had no gene match. CDR3 DNA sequence: TGTGCCAGTTCCGCGACTAGCGGGGGGGTAGAGCAGTACTTC. Its protein product is CASSATSGGVEQYF.

This clonotype has at least ten counts. The V call is TRBV29-1, the J call TRBJ1-2; TRBD1 agrees at 7 bases. CDR1 is SQVTM, CDR2 ANQGSEA, per germline. V was pared by 3 bases and J by 7 bases, with 5 bases of the junction left unmatched. The CDR3 contains 12 residues. CDR3 in DNA: TGCAGCGTTGAGGGTCCAGGGGGTGGCTACACCTTC. The encoded protein is CSVEGPGGGYTF.